This note documents a single T cell receptor (beta chain) sequence. Its antigen is not known. CDR3 size: 17 residues. Losses at the gene ends were 0 bases for V and 7 bases for J; bases not matched to a gene: 10. CDR1 SGHRS and CDR2 YFSETQ come from the germline V gene. The data belong to a study of PD-1 blockade in classical Hodgkin lymphoma. Sequenced by immunoSEQ multiplex PCR; TCRdb stores in-frame clones only, minus some. The table shows under 35,000 clones, with 88% occurring only once. Study-level points and caveats: Repertoire difference causes, possibly disease activity or prior therapy, remain undefined. Relative to healthy donors, newly diagnosed patients reportedly had lower baseline TCR diversity, which was reported as lower still in relapsed/refractory patients.

Documented time point: newly diagnosed, previously untreated cHL patient sample. Negative selection with magnetic separation was used to purify CD4+ T cells from thawed PBMCs. Comparison used PBMCs from newly diagnosed, untreated classical Hodgkin lymphoma. The sample was CD4+ T cells from blood. The receptor was isolated from a human donor with classical Hodgkin lymphoma. The rearrangement joins TRBV5-1 to TRBJ2-1, with 10 positions matching TRBD2. The CDR3 region is CASSLARGLAGDNEQFF. The CDR3 coding sequence is TGCGCCAGCAGCTTGGCTCGGGGGCTAGCGGGAGATAATGAGCAGTTCTTC.